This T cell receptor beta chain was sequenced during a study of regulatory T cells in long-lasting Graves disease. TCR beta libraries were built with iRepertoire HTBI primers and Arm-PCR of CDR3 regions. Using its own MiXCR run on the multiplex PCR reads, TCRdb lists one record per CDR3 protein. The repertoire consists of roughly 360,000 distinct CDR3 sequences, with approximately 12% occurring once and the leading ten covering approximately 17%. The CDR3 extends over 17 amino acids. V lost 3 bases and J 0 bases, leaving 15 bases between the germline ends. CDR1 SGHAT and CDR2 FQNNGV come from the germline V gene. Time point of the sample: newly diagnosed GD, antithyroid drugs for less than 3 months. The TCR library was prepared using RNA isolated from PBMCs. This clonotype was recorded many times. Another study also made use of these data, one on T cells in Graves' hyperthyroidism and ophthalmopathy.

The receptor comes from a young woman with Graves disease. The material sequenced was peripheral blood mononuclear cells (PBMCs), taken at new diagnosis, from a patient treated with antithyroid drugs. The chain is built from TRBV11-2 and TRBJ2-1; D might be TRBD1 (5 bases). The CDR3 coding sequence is TGTGCCAGCAGCTTCCCGGGCGACAGTAGCTCCTACAATGAGCAGTTCTTC. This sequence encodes CASSFPGDSSSYNEQFF.